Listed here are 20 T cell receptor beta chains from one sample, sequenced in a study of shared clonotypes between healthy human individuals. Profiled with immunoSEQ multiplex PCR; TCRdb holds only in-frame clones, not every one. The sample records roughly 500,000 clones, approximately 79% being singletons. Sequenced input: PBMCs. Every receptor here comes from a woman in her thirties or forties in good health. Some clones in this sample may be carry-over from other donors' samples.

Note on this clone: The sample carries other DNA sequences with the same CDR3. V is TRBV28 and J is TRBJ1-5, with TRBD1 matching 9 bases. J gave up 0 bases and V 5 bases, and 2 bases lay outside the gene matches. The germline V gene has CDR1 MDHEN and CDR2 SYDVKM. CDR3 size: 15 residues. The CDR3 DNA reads TGTGCCAGCAGTACAGGGGGCGATAGCAATCAGCCCCAGCATTTT. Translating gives CASSTGGDSNQPQHF.

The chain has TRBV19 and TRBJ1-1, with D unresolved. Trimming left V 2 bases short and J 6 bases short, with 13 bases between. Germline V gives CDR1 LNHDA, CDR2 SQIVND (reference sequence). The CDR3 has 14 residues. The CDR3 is CASSISSSFAEAFF. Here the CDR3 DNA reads TGTGCCAGTAGTATAAGTAGCAGTTTCGCTGAAGCTTTCTTT.

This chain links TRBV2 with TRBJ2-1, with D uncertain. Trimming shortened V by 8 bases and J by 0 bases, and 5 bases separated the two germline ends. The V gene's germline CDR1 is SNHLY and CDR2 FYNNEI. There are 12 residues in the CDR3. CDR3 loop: CASGYSYNEQFF. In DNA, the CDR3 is TGTGCCAGCGGGTACTCCTACAATGAGCAGTTCTTC.

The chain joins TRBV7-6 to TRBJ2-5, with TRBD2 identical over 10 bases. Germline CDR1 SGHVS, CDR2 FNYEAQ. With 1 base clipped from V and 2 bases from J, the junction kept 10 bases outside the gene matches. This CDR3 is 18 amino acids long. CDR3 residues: CASSLGLAGDVFQETQYF. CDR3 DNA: TGTGCCAGCAGCTTAGGTCTAGCGGGAGATGTATTTCAAGAGACCCAGTACTTC.

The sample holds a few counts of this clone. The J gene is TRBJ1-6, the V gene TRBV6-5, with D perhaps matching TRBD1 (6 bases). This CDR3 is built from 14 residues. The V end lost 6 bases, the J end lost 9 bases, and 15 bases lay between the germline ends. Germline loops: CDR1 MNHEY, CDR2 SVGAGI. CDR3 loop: CASRLRTEISPLHF. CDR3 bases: TGTGCCAGCAGACTAAGGACAGAAATTTCACCCCTCCACTTT.

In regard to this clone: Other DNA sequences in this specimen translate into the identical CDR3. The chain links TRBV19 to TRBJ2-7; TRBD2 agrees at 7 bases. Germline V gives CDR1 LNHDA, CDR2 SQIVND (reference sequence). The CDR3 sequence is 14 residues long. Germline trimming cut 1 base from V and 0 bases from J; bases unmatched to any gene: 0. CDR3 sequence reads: CASSIGGSSYEQYF. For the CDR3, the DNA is TGTGCCAGTAGTATAGGCGGGAGCTCCTACGAGCAGTACTTC.

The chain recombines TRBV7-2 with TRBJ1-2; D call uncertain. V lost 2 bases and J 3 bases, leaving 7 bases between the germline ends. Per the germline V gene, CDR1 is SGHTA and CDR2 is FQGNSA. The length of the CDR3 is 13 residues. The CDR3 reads CASSLSADYGYTF. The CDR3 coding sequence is TGTGCCAGCAGCTTATCGGCAGACTATGGCTACACCTTC.

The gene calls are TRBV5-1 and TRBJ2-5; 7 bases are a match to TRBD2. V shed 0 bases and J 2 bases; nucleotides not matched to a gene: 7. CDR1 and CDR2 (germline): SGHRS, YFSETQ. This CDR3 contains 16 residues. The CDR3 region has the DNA TGCGCCAGCAGCTTGGCCTCTAGCGGAGGGCAAGAGACCCAGTACTTC. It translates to CASSLASSGGQETQYF.

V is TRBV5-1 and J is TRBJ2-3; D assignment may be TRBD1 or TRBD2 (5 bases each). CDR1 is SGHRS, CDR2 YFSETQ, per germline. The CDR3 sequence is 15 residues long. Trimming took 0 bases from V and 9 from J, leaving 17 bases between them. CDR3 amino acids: CASSLGGPSVGTQYF. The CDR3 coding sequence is TGCGCCAGCAGCTTGGGGGGACCATCGGTGGGAACGCAGTATTTT.

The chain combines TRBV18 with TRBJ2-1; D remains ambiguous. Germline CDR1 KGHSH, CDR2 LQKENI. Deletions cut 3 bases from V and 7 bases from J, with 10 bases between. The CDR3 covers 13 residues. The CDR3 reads CASSPVVGNEQFF. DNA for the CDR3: TGTGCCAGCTCACCCGTAGTGGGGAATGAGCAGTTCTTC. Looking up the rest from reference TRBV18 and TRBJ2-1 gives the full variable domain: NAGVMQNPRHLVRRRGQEARLRCSPMKGHSHVYWYRQLPEEGLKFMVYLQKENIIDESGMPKERFSAEFPKEGPSILRIQQVVRGDSAAYFCASSPVVGNEQFFGPGTRLTVL.

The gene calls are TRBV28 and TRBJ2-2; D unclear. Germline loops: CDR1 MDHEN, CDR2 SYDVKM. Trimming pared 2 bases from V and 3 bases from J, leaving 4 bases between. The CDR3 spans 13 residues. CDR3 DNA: TGTGCCAGCAGTTTAACGGACACCGGGGAGCTGTTTTTT. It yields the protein CASSLTDTGELFF.

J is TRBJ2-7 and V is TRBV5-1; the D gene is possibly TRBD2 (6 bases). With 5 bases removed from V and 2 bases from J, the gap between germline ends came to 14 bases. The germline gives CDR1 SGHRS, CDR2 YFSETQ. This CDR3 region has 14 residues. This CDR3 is CASSPSGSTYEQYF. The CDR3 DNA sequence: TGCGCCAGCAGTCCCAGCGGGTCCACCTACGAGCAGTACTTC.

CDR3 bases: TGTGCCAGCAGCTTAGAGACAGGGTATAATTCACCCCTCCACTTT. It encodes CASSLETGYNSPLHF. The rearrangement uses TRBV7-2 and TRBJ1-6, with 7 nucleotides matching TRBD1. CDR1 and CDR2 from the germline V gene are SGHTA and FQGNSA. V was pared by 1 base and J by 4 bases, with 1 base of the junction left unmatched. This CDR3 is built from 15 residues. Drawing the rest from reference TRBV7-2 and TRBJ1-6, the complete variable domain is GAGVSQSPSNKVTEKGKDVELRCDPISGHTALYWYRQSLGQGLEFLIYFQGNSAPDKSGLPSDRFSAERTGGSVSTLTIQRTQQEDSAVYLCASSLETGYNSPLHFGNGTRLTVT.

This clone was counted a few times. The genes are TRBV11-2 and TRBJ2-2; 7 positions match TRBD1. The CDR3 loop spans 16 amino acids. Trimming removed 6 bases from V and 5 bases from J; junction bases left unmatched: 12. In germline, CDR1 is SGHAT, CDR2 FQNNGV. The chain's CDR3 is CASRFDDRVGTGELFF. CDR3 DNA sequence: TGTGCCAGCAGATTCGACGACAGGGTGGGGACCGGGGAGCTGTTTTTT.

CDR3 in amino acids: CASRSIGQEETQYF. In DNA form, the CDR3 reads TGCGCCAGCAGGTCCATAGGACAGGAAGAGACCCAGTACTTC. The chain recombines TRBV5-1 with TRBJ2-5; 7 bases line up with TRBD1. The V gene end was trimmed by 5 bases and the J gene end by 3 bases; junction bases not matched to a gene: 7. Per germline, CDR1 SGHRS and CDR2 YFSETQ. There are 14 residues in the CDR3.

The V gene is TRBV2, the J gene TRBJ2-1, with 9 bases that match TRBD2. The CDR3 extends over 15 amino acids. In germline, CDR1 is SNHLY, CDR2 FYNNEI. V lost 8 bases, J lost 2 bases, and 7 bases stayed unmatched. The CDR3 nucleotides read TGTGCCAGCGTATTGCCTAGCGGGACCTACAATGAGCAGTTCTTC. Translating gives CASVLPSGTYNEQFF.

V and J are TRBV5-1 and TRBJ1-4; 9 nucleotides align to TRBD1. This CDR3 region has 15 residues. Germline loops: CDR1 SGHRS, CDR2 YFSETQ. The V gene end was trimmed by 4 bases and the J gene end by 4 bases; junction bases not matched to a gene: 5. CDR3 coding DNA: TGCGCCAGCAGCGCCGGGACAGGGATTAATGAAAAACTGTTTTTT. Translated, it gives CASSAGTGINEKLFF. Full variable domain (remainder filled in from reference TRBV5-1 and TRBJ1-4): KAGVTQTPRYLIKTRGQQVTLSCSPISGHRSVSWYQQTPGQGLQFLFEYFSETQRNKGNFPGRFSGRQFSNSRSEMNVSTLELGDSALYLCASSAGTGINEKLFFGSGTQLSVL.

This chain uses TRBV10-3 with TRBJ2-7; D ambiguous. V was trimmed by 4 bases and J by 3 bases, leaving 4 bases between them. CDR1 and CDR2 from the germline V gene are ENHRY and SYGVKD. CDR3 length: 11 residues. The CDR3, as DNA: TGTGCCATCAGTGCCAGCTACGAGCAGTACTTC. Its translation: CAISASYEQYF.

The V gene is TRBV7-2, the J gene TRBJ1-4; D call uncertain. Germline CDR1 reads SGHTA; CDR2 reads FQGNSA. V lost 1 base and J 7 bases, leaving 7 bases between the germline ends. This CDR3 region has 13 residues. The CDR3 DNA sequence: TGTGCCAGCAGCTTAGGGGTTCGTGAAAAACTGTTTTTT. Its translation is CASSLGVREKLFF.

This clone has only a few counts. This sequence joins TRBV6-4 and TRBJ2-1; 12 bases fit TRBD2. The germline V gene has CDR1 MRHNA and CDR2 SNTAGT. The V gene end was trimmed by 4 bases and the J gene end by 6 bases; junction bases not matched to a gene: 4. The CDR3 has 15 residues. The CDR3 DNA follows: TGTGCCAGCAGTGGACTAGCGGGAGAATTCAATGAGCAGTTCTTC. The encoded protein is CASSGLAGEFNEQFF.